This T cell receptor (beta chain) was recovered during a study of T-cell reconstitution after alpha-beta-depleted transplantation in children. The CDR3 runs to 14 residues. The germline gives CDR1 SQVTM, CDR2 ANQGSEA. Unmatched junction bases numbered 9, after V lost 6 bases and J lost 5 bases. A TCRbeta library incorporating unique molecular identifiers was prepared. TCRdb re-called the PCR reads with MiXCR, one entry per CDR3 protein. The sample lists about 420,000 distinct CDR3 sequences, approximately 10% occurring once. The chain employs TRBV29-1 and TRBJ2-1; 8 bases agree with TRBD1. The TCR was taken from a human donor who donated a stem cell graft to a child with acute myeloid leukemia. The sequenced sample was PBMCs from the stem cell graft donor, obtained from the stem cell graft. The DNA for the CDR3 is TGCAGCGTCGCTAAACAGGGGGGTAACAATGAGCAGTTCTTC. Protein product: CSVAKQGGNNEQFF.